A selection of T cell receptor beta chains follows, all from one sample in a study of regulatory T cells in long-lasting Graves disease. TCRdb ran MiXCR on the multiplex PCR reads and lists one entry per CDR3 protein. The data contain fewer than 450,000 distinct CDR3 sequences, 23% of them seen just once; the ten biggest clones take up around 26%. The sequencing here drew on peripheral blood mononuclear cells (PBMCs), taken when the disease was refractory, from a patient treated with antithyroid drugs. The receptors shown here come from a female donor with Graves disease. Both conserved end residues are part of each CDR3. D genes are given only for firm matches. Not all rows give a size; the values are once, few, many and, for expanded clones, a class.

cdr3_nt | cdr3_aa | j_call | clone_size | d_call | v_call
TGCAGTGCTAGGCGCCCTCGGACAGGGCGTACAAACACTGAAGCTTTCTTT | CSARRPRTGRTNTEAFF | TRBJ1-1 | many | TRBD1 | TRBV20-1
TGTGCCAGTAGTATAGATGGCAGACTAGCGGGAGCAACCGGGGAGCTGTTTTTT | CASSIDGRLAGATGELFF | TRBJ2-2 | few | TRBD2 | TRBV19
TGTGCCAGCAGCGAGTGGTCCTATAATTCACCCCTCCACTTT | CASSEWSYNSPLHF | TRBJ1-6 | - | - | TRBV6-1
TGTGCCAGCAGTGGGGGTATTCCCGGGGAGCTGTTTTTT | CASSGGIPGELFF | TRBJ2-2 | few | - | TRBV2
TGCAGTGCTAGGGGACAGGGGGCTGAAGCTTTCTTT | CSARGQGAEAFF | TRBJ1-1 | - | TRBD1 | TRBV20-1
TGTGCCTGGAATCAGGGTAGCTATGGCTACACCTTC | CAWNQGSYGYTF | TRBJ1-2 | - | - | TRBV30
TGCGCCAGCAGCTTCTCTATAGCGGGAGTGTACGAGCAGTACTTC | CASSFSIAGVYEQYF | TRBJ2-7 | few | TRBD2 | TRBV5-1
TGCAGCGTGGCCCCACAGGGGAATGAGCAGTTCTTC | CSVAPQGNEQFF | TRBJ2-1 | once | TRBD1 | TRBV29-1
TGTGCCAGCACCATTGGGACAGGGGCTCGGGAGACCCAGTACTTC | CASTIGTGARETQYF | TRBJ2-5 | many | TRBD1 | TRBV28
TGTGCCAGCAGTCCCAAAGCCTGGGGCTTGGAGACCCAGTACTTC | CASSPKAWGLETQYF | TRBJ2-5 | once | - | TRBV7-2
TGTGCCAGCAGTCCACGGGACAGGCCTAGTCAGCCCCAGCATTTT | CASSPRDRPSQPQHF | TRBJ1-5 | many | TRBD1 | TRBV28